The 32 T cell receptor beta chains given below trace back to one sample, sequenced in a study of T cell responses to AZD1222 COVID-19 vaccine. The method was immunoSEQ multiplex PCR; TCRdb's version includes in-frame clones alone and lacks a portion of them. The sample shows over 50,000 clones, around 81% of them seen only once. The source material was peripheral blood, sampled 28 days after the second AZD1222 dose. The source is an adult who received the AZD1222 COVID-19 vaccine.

The CDR3 protein is CASSRQGNNQPQHF. Written as DNA, the CDR3 is TGTGCCAGCAGCCGACAGGGGAACAATCAGCCCCAGCATTTT. The chain uses TRBV28 and TRBJ1-5; 8 positions agree with TRBD1. CDR1 and CDR2 (germline): MDHEN, SYDVKM. The CDR3 covers 14 residues. The V segment lost 6 bases and the J segment 3 bases; nucleotides outside the gene matches: 4.

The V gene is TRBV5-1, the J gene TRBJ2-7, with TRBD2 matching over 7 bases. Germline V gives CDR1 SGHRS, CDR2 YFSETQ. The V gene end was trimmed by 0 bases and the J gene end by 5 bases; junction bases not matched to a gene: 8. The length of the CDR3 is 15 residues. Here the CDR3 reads CASSLGGGSIHEQYF. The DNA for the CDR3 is TGCGCCAGCAGCTTGGGAGGCGGGAGTATCCACGAGCAGTACTTC. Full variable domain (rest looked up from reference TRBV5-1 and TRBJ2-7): KAGVTQTPRYLIKTRGQQVTLSCSPISGHRSVSWYQQTPGQGLQFLFEYFSETQRNKGNFPGRFSGRQFSNSRSEMNVSTLELGDSALYLCASSLGGGSIHEQYFGPGTRLTVT.

The CDR3 DNA reads as TGTGCCAGCTCACCACAGGACATCTTCCTGGGAGCTTTCTTT. This sequence encodes CASSPQDIFLGAFF. The V gene is TRBV18, the J gene TRBJ1-1; perhaps TRBD1 as D (5 bases). V shed 1 base and J shed 10 bases, with 16 bases lying between them. This CDR3 comprises 14 residues. Germline CDR1 KGHSH, CDR2 LQKENI.

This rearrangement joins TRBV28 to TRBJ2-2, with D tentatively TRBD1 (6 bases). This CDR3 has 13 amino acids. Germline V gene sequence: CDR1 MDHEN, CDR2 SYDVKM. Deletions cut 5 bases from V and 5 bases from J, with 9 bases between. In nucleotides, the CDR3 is TGTGCCAGCAGTACAGGGTGGACCGGGGAGCTGTTTTTT. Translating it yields CASSTGWTGELFF.

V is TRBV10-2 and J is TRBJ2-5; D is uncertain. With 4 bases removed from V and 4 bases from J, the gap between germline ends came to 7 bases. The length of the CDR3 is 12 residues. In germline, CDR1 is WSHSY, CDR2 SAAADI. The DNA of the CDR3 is TGCGCCAGCAGTGGGAACGGAGAGACCCAGTACTTC. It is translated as CASSGNGETQYF.

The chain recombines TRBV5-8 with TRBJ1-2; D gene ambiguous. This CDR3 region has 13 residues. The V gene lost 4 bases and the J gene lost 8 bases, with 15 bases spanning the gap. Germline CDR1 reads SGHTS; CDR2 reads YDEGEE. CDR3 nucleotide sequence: TGTGCCAGCAGCCATGGACGGAGGACCGGCTACACCTTC. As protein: CASSHGRRTGYTF.

As DNA, the CDR3 is TGTGCTAGTGGTTTGGTACGGCCTAGCGGGATTTACGAGCAGTACTTC. Translating it yields CASGLVRPSGIYEQYF. This chain joins TRBV12-5 and TRBJ2-7; TRBD2 matches at 9 bases. The V gene end was trimmed by 0 bases and the J gene end by 4 bases; junction bases not matched to a gene: 7. The CDR3 runs to 16 residues. The germline gives CDR1 LGHNT, CDR2 FRNRAP.

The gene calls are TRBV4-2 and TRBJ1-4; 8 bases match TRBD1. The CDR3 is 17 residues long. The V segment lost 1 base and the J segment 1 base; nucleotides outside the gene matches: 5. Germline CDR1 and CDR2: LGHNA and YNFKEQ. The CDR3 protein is CASSQAQGARTNEKLFF. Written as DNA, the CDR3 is TGTGCCAGCAGCCAAGCCCAGGGGGCTAGAACTAATGAAAAACTGTTTTTT.

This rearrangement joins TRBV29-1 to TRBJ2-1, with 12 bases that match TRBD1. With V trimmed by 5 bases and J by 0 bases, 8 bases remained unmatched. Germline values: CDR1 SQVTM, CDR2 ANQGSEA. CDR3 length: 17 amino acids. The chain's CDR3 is CSVTGTGGESSYNEQFF. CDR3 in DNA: TGCAGCGTTACCGGGACAGGGGGCGAGAGCTCCTACAATGAGCAGTTCTTC.

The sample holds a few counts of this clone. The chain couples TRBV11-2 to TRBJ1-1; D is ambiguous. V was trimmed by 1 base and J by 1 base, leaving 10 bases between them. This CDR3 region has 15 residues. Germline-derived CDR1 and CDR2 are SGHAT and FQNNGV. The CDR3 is CASSLVATANTEAFF. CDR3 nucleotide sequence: TGTGCCAGCAGCTTAGTAGCGACGGCGAACACTGAAGCTTTCTTT. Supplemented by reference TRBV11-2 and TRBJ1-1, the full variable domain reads EAGVAQSPRYKIIEKRQSVAFWCNPISGHATLYWYQQILGQGPKLLIQFQNNGVVDDSQLPKDRFSAERLKGVDSTLKIQPAKLEDSAVYLCASSLVATANTEAFFGQGTRLTVV.

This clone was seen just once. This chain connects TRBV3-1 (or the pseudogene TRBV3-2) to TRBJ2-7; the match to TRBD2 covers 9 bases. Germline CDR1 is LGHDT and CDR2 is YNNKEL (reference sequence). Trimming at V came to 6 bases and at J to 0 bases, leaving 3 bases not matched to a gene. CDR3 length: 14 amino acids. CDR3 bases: TGTGCCAGCAGTCATAGCGGGAGCTCCTACGAGCAGTACTTC. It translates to CASSHSGSSYEQYF.

The CDR3 DNA reads TGTGCCAGCAGCTTCACTAGCGGGAGGTTGAATGAGCAGTTCTTC. Protein product: CASSFTSGRLNEQFF. The rearrangement links TRBV5-4 to TRBJ2-1, with 12 nucleotides matching TRBD2. The germline gives CDR1 SGHNT, CDR2 YYREEE (reference sequence). This CDR3 has 15 amino acids. V trimming: 2 bases; J trimming: 7 bases; junction bases outside the gene matches: 4.

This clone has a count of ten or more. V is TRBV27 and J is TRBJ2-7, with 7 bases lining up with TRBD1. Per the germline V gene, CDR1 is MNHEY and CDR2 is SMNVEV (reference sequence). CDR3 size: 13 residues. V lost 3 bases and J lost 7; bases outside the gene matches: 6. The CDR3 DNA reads TGTGCCAGCAGTTTTCGACAGGGTGGGGAGCAGTACTTC. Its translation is CASSFRQGGEQYF.

Here the CDR3 reads CASSRQAQRGIETQYF. The CDR3 region has the DNA TGTGCCAGCAGCCGCCAGGCCCAACGCGGCATAGAGACCCAGTACTTC. This chain links TRBV7-2 with TRBJ2-5, with D uncertain. The germline gives CDR1 SGHTA, CDR2 FQGNSA. The CDR3 has 16 amino acids. Trimming pared 5 bases from V and 4 bases from J, leaving 20 bases between.

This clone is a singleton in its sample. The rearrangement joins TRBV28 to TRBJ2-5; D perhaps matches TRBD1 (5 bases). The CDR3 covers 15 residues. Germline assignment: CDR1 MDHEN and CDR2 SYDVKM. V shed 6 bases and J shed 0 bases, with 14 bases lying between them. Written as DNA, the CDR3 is TGTGCCAGCAGGGGTACAGGAGTCTACCAAGAGACCCAGTACTTC. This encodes CASRGTGVYQETQYF.

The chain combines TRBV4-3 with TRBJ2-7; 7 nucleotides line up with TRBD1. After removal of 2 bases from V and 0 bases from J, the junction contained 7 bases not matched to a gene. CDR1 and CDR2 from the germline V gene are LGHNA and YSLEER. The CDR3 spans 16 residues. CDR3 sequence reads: CASSQNDRALSYEQYF. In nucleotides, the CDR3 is TGCGCCAGCAGCCAAAACGACAGGGCCCTCTCCTACGAGCAGTACTTC.

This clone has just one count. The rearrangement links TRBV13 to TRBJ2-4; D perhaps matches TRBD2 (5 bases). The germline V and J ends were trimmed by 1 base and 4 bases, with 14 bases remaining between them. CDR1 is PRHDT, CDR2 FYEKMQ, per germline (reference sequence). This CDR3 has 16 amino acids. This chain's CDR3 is CASSLAGAVAKNIQYF. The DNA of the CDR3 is TGTGCCAGCAGCTTAGCAGGAGCGGTAGCTAAAAACATTCAGTACTTC.

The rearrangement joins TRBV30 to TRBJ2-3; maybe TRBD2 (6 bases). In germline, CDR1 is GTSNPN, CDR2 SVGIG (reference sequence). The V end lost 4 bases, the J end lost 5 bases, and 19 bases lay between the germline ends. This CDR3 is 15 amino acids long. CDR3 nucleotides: TGTGCCTGGACCGTACTGGGGGGAGGAGGAGATACGCAGTATTTT. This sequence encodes CAWTVLGGGGDTQYF.

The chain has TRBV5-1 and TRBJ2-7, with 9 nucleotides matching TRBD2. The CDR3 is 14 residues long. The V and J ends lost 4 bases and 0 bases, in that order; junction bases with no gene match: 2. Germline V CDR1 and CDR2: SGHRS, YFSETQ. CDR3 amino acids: CASSHSGSSYEQYF. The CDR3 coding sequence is TGCGCCAGCAGCCATAGCGGGAGCTCCTACGAGCAGTACTTC.

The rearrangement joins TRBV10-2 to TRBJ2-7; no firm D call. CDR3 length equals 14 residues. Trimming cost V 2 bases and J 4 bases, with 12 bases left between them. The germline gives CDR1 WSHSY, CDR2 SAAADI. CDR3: CASSEPLISYEQYF. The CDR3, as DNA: TGCGCCAGCAGTGAGCCCCTTATAAGTTACGAGCAGTACTTC.

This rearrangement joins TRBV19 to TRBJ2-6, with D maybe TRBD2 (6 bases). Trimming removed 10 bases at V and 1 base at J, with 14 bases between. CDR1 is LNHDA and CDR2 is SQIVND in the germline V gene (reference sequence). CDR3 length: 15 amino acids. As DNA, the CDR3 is TGTGCCACCCTCCCAGGGAGGTCTGGGGCCAACGTCCTGACTTTC. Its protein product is CATLPGRSGANVLTF.

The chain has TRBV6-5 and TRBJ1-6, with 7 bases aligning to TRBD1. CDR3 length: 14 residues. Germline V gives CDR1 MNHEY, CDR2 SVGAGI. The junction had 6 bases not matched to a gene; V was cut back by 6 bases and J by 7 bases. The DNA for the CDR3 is TGTGCCAGCAGCCTGGACAGGCGGAATTCACCCCTCCACTTT. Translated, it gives CASSLDRRNSPLHF.

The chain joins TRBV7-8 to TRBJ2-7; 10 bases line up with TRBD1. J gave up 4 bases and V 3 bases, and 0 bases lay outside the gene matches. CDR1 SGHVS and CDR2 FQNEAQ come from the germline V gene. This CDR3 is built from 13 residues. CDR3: CASSLDRGYEQYF. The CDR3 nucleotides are TGTGCCAGCAGCTTGGACAGGGGGTACGAGCAGTACTTC.

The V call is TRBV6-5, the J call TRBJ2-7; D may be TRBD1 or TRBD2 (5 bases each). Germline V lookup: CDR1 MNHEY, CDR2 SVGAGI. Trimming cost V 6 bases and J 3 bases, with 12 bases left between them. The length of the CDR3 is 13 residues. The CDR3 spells CASRGPYFYEQYF. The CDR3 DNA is TGTGCCAGCAGGGGACCCTACTTCTACGAGCAGTACTTC.

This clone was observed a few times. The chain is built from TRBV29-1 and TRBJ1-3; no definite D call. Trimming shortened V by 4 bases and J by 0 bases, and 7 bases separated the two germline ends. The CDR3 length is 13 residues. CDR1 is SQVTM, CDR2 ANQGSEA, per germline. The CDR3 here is CSVVKSSGNTIYF. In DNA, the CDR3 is TGCAGCGTTGTGAAGAGCTCTGGAAACACCATATATTTT.

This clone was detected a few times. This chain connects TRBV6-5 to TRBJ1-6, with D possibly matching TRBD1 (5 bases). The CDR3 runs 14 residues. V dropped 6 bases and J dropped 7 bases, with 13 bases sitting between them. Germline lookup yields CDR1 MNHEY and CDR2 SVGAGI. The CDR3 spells CASSIGHSNSPLHF. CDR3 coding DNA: TGTGCCAGCAGCATCGGACACTCAAATTCACCCCTCCACTTT.

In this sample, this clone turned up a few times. CDR3 DNA sequence: TGCAGCGTTTTGTTGCCGTCTTTCGACTATGGCTACACCTTC. Protein sequence: CSVLLPSFDYGYTF. J is TRBJ1-2 and V is TRBV29-1; D is unclear. Looked up from germline, CDR1 is SQVTM and CDR2 is ANQGSEA. V lost 5 bases, J lost 3 bases, and 16 bases lay in between. This CDR3 is built from 14 residues.

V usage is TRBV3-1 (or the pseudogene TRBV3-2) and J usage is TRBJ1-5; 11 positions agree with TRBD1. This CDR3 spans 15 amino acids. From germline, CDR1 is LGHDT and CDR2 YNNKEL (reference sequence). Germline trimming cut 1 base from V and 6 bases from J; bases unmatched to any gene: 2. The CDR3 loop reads CASSQVGTGGQPQHF. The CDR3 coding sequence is TGTGCCAGCAGCCAAGTTGGGACAGGGGGTCAGCCCCAGCATTTT.

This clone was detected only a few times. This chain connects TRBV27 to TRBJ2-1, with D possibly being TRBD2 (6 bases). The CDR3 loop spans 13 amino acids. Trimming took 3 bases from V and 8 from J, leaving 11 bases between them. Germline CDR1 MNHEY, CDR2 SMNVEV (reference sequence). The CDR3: CASSFLAQHEQFF. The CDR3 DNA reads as TGTGCCAGCAGTTTCCTAGCGCAGCATGAGCAGTTCTTC.

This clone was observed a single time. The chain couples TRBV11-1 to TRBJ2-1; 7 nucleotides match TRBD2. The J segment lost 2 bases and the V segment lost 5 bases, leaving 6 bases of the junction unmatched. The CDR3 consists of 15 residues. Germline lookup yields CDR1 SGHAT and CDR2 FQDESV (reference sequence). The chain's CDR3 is CASSISGPPYNEQFF. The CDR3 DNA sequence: TGTGCCAGCAGCATTAGCGGGCCCCCCTACAATGAGCAGTTCTTC.

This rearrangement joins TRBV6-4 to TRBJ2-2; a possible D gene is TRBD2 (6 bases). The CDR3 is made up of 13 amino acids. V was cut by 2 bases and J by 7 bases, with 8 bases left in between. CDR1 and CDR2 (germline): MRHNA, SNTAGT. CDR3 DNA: TGTGCCAGCAGTGACGGGGAGGTCGGGGAGCTGTTTTTT. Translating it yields CASSDGEVGELFF.

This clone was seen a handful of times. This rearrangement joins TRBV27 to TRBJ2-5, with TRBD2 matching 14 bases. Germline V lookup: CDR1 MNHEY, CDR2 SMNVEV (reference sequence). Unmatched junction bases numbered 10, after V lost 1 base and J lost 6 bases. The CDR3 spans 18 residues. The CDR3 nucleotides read TGTGCCAGCAGTTTATTTGCGGGACTAGCGGGAGTTGCGCAGACCCAGTACTTC. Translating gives CASSLFAGLAGVAQTQYF.